This T cell receptor (beta chain) was profiled in a study of TIL therapy for anti-PD-1-resistant metastatic lung cancer. A single count supports this clone. What it binds is unknown. Study-wide results and limits: Treatment-naive, never-smoker and oncogene-addicted patients were overrepresented in this highly selected cohort.

Documented time point: pre-treatment sample, taken before nivolumab and TIL therapy. Pleural nodules or supraclavicular lymph nodes made up most of the excised metastases sampled. Germline V lookup: CDR1 KGHSH, CDR2 LQKENI. The ends lost 4 bases at V and 1 base at J; junction bases unmatched: 4. The CDR3 has 15 amino acids. This was the immunoSEQ v3 assay. Clones were sequenced by immunoSEQ multiplex PCR, and TCRdb holds only the in-frame ones, with some missing. This repertoire shows about 6,300 clones, approximately 71% found once; its top ten account for about a sixth. This chain joins TRBV18 and TRBJ2-7, with 10 bases aligning to TRBD2. The specimen was tumor tissue, collected at baseline. This TCR was sampled from a person aged 25-85 years with non-small cell lung cancer. This CDR3 reads CASSHGSGGSYEQYF. DNA of the CDR3: TGTGCCAGCTCACATGGTAGCGGGGGGTCCTACGAGCAGTACTTC.